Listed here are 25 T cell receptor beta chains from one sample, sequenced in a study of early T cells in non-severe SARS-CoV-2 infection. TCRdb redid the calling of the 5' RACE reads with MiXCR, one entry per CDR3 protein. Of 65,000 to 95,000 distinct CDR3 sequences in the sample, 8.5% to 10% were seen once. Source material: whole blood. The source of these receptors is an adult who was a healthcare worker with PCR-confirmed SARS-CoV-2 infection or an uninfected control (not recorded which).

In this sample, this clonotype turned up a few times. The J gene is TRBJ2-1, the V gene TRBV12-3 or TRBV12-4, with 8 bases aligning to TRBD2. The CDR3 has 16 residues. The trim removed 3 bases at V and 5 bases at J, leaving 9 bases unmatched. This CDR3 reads CASSFQRTSLHNEQFF. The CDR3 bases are TGTGCCAGCAGTTTCCAGAGGACTAGCCTACACAATGAGCAGTTCTTC.

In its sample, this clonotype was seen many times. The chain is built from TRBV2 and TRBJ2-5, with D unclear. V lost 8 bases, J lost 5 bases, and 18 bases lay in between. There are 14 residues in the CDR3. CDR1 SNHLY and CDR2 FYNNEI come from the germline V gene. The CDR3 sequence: CASRVGTETETQYF. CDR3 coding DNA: TGTGCCAGCCGGGTAGGCACAGAAACGGAGACCCAGTACTTC.

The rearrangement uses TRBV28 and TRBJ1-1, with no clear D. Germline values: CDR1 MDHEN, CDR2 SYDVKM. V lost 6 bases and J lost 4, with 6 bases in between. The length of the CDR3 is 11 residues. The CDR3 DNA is TGTGCCAGCAGGGATAGCACTGAAGCTTTCTTT. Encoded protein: CASRDSTEAFF.

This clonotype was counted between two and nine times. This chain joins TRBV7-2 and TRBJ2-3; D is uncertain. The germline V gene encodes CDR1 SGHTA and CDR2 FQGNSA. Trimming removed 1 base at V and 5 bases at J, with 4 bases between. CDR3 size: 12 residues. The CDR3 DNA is TGTGCCAGCAGCTTAGGGATAGATACGCAGTATTTT. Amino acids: CASSLGIDTQYF.

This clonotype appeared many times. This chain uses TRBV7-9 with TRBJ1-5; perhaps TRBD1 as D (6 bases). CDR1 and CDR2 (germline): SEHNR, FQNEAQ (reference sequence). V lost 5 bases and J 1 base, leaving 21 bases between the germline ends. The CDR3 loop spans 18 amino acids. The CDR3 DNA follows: TGTGCCAGCAGCCCCCCCGGCTCGGGGGCCGAGAGCAATCAGCCCCAGCATTTT. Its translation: CASSPPGSGAESNQPQHF. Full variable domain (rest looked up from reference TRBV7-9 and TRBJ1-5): DTGVSQNPRHKITKRGQNVTFRCDPISEHNRLYWYRQTLGQGPEFLTYFQNEAQLEKSRLLSDRFSAERPKGSFSTLEIQRTEQGDSAMYLCASSPPGSGAESNQPQHFGDGTRLSIL.

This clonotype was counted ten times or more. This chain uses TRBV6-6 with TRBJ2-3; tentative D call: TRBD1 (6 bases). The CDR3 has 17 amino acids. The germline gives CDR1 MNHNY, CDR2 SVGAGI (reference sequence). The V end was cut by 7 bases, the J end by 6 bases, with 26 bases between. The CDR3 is CASTDSPTGTSLDTQYF. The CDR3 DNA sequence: TGTGCCAGCACTGACTCCCCGACAGGTACATCCTTGGATACGCAGTATTTT.

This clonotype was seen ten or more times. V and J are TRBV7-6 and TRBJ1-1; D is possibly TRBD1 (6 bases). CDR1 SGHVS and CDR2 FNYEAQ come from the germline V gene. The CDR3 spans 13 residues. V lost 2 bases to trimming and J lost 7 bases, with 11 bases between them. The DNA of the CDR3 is TGTGCCAGCAGCTTATCAGGGGTCAGTGAAGCTTTCTTT. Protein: CASSLSGVSEAFF.

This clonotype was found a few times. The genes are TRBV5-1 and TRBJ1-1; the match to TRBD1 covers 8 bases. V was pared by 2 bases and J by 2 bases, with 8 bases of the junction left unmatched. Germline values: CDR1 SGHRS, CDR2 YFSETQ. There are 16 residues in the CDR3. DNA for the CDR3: TGCGCCAGCAGCTTTGGACAGGGAGGGTCTAACACTGAAGCTTTCTTT. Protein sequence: CASSFGQGGSNTEAFF.

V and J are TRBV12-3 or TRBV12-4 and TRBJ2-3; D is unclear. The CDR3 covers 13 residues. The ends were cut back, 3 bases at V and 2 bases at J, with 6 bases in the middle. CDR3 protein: CASSFRHTDTQYF. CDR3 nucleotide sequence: TGTGCCAGCAGTTTCAGGCACACAGATACGCAGTATTTT.

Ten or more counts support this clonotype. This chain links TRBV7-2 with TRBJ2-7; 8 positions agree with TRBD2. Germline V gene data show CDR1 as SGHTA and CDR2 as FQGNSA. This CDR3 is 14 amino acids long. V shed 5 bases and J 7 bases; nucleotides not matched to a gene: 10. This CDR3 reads CASSKGLAVTEQYF. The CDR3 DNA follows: TGTGCCAGCAGCAAAGGACTAGCCGTGACTGAGCAGTACTTC.

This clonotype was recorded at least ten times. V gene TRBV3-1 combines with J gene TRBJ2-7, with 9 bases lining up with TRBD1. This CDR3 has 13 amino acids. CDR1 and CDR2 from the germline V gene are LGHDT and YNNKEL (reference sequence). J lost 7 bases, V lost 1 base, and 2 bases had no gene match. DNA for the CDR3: TGTGCCAGCAGCCAAGGGACAGGGGTTGAGCAGTACTTC. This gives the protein CASSQGTGVEQYF.

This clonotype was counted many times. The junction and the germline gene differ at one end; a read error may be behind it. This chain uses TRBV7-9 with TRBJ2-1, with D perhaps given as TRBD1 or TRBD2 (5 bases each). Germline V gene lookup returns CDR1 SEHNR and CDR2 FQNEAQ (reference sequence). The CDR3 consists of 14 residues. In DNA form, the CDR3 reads TGTGCCAGCAGCCTAGCAGGGTCCTACAATGAGCAGTTCTTC. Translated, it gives CASSLAGSYNEQFF.

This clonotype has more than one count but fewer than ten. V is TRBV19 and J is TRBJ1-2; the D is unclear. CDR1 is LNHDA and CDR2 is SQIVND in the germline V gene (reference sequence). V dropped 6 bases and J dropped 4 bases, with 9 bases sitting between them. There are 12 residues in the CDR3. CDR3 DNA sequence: TGTGCCAGTAGCGAGGCCTCCTATGGCTACACCTTC. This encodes CASSEASYGYTF.

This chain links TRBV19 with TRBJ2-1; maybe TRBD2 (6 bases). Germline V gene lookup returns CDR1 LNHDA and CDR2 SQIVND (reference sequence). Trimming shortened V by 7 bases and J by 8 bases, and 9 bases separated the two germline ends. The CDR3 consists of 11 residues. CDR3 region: CASTWGDEQFF. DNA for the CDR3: TGTGCCAGTACTTGGGGGGATGAGCAGTTCTTC.

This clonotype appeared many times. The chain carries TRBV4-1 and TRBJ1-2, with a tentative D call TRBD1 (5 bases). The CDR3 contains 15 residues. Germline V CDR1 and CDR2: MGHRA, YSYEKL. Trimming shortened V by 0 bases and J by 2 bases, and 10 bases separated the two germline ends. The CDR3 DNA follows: TGCGCCAGCAGCCAAGATTTACGGGGGAACTATGGCTACACCTTC. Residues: CASSQDLRGNYGYTF.

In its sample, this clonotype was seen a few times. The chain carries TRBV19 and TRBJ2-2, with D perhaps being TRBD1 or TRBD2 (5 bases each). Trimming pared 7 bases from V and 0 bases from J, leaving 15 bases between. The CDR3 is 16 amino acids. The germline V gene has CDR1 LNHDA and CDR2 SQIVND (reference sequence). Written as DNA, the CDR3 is TGTGCCAGTAATAGTTTACGGGGCGCGAACACCGGGGAGCTGTTTTTT. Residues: CASNSLRGANTGELFF.

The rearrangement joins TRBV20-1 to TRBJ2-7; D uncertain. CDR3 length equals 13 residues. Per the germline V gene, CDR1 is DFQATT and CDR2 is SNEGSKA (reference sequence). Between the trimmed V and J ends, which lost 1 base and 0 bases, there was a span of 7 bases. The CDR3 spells CSARVSYSYEQYF. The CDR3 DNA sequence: TGCAGTGCTAGAGTTTCCTACTCCTACGAGCAGTACTTC.

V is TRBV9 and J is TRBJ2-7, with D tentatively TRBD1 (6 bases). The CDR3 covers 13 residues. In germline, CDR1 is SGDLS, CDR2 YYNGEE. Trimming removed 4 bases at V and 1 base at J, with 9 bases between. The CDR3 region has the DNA TGTGCCAGCAGCCGGGACACGTCCTACGAGCAGTACTTC. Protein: CASSRDTSYEQYF.

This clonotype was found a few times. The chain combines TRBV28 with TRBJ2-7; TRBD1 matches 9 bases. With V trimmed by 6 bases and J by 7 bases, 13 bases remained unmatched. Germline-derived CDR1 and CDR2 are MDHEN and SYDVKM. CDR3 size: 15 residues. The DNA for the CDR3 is TGTGCCAGCAGCCCACTCGGGACAGGGCAAGGGGAGCAGTACTTC. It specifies CASSPLGTGQGEQYF.

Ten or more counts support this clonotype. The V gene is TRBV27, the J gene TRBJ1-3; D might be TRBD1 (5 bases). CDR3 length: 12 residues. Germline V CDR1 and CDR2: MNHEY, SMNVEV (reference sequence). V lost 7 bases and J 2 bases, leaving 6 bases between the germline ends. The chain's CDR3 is CASMGPGNTIYF. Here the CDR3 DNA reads TGTGCCAGCATGGGGCCTGGAAACACCATATATTTT.

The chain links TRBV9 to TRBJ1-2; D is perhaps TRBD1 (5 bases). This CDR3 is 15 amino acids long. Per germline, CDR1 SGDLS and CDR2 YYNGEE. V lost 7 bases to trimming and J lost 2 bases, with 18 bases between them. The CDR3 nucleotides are TGTGCCAGCGGACGTCCAGAGGGGTCGAACTATGGCTACACCTTC. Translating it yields CASGRPEGSNYGYTF.

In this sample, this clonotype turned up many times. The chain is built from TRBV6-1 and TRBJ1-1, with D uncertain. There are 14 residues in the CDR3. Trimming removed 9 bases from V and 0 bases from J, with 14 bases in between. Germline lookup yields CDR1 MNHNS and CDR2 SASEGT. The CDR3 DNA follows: TGTGCCAGTAACCGGTGGGAATTGAACACTGAAGCTTTCTTT. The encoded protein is CASNRWELNTEAFF.

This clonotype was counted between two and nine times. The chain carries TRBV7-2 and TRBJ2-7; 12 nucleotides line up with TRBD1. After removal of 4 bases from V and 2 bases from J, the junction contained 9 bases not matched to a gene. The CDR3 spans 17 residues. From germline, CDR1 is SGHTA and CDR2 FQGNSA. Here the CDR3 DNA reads TGTGCCAGCAGCTCAGGGACAGGGGGCGCAGTAGCCTACGAGCAGTACTTC. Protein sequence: CASSSGTGGAVAYEQYF. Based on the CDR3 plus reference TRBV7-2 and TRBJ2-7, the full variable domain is GAGVSQSPSNKVTEKGKDVELRCDPISGHTALYWYRQSLGQGLEFLIYFQGNSAPDKSGLPSDRFSAERTGGSVSTLTIQRTQQEDSAVYLCASSSGTGGAVAYEQYFGPGTRLTVT.

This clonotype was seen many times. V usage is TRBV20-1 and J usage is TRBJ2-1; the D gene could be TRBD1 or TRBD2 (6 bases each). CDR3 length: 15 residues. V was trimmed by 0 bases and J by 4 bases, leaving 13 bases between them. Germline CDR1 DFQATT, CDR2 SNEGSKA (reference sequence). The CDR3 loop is CSARERGTPYNEQFF. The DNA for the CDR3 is TGCAGTGCTAGAGAGCGCGGGACACCATACAATGAGCAGTTCTTC.

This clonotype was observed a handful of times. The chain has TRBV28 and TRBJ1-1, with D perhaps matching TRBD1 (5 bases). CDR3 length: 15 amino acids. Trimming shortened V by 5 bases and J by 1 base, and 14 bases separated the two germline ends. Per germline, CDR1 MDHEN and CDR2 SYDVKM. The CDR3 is CASSRTAGRNTEAFF. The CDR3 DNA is TGTGCCAGCAGTCGGACGGCGGGGCGGAACACTGAAGCTTTCTTT. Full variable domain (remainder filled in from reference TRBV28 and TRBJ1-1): DVKVTQSSRYLVKRTGEKVFLECVQDMDHENMFWYRQDPGLGLRLIYFSYDVKMKEKGDIPEGYSVSREKKERFSLILESASTNQTSMYLCASSRTAGRNTEAFFGQGTRLTVV.